The clone carrying this T cell receptor beta chain was detected once. Its antigen is undetermined. This CDR3 spans 12 amino acids. Trimming removed 2 bases at V and 6 bases at J, with 7 bases between. Germline V gene data show CDR1 as SNHLY and CDR2 as FYNNEI. This specimen comes from a study of T cell responses to AZD1222 COVID-19 vaccine. Study observations and caveats: Clonal diversity was possibly underestimated, and white British individuals and females predominated among donors. Across spike, vaccine-associated CD4 TCRs were found, dominant at 160-218 and 743-854.

Some clones are missing from TCRdb's copy, which holds only in-frame ones; the method was immunoSEQ multiplex PCR. This sample has roughly 100,000 clones, with 93% found just once. The rearrangement links TRBV2 to TRBJ1-2; D is ambiguous. The receptor's source is an adult in good health. The starting material was peripheral blood, obtained on day 0 of AZD1222 vaccination. CDR3 DNA: TGTGCCAGCAGTGAAATTGGCGATGGCTACACCTTC. The encoded protein is CASSEIGDGYTF. Full variable domain (missing parts from reference TRBV2 and TRBJ1-2): EPEVTQTPSHQVTQMGQEVILRCVPISNHLYFYWYRQILGQKVEFLVSFYNNEISEKSEIFDDQFSVERPDGSNFTLKIRSTKLEDSAMYFCASSEIGDGYTFGSGTRLTVV.